This TCR beta chain is drawn from a study of T cell repertoires in cytomegalovirus infection. Study-wide points: Within the response measured ex vivo, HLA-C-restricted CMV-specific TCR beta clonotypes were dominant.

This clonotype was found many times. The antigen remains undetermined. V dropped 1 base and J dropped 2; count of bases not matched to a gene: 5. Per the germline V gene, CDR1 is SGHTA and CDR2 is FQGNSA. The CDR3 has 16 residues. MiXCR, run by TCRdb on the reads, gives a single entry per CDR3 protein. The sample holds about 200,000 distinct CDR3 sequences, about a tenth seen once. The material sequenced was PBMCs. This chain uses TRBV7-2 with TRBJ2-1; the match to TRBD1 covers 7 bases. This sequence was found in a human donor in good health (CMV status not recorded). Some clones in this sample may be carry-over from other donors' samples. Here the CDR3 reads CASSLVGGPPYNEQFF. The CDR3 region has the DNA TGTGCCAGCAGCTTAGTAGGGGGCCCGCCCTACAATGAGCAGTTCTTC.